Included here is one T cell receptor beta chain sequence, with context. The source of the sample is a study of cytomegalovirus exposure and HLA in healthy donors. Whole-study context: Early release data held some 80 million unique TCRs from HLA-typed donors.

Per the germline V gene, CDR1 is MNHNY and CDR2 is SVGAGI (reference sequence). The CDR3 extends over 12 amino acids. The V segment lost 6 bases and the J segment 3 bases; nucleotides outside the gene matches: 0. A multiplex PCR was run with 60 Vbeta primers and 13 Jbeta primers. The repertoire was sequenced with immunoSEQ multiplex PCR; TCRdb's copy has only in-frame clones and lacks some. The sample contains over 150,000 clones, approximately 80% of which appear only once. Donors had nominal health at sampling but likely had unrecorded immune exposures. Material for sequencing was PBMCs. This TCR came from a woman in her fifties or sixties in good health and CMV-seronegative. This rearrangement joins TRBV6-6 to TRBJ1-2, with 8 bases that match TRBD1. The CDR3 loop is CASRQGDYGYTF. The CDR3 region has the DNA TGTGCCAGCAGACAGGGGGACTATGGCTACACCTTC.